Presented here are 3 T cell receptor beta chains from one specimen sequenced in a study of T-cell memory formation after mild COVID-19. TCRdb processed the 5' RACE reads anew with MiXCR; each CDR3 protein has one entry. In the table there are 350,000 or so distinct CDR3 sequences, 20% of which are singletons. The sample consisted of PBMCs or a T cell subset sorted from them (not recorded which). Receptor source: a young man who had mild COVID-19 (a few samples of this study predate the infection). Cell type and time point are not known.

This chain joins TRBV3-1 and TRBJ2-1; 8 bases map to TRBD1. Germline trimming cut 5 bases from V and 10 bases from J; bases unmatched to any gene: 4. In germline, CDR1 is LGHDT, CDR2 YNNKEL (reference sequence). The CDR3 length is 12 residues. The CDR3 is CASSSGGREQFF. The CDR3 DNA sequence: TGTGCCAGCAGCTCAGGGGGCCGGGAGCAGTTCTTC.

This clonotype has more than one count but fewer than ten. J is TRBJ1-1 and V is TRBV6-5; perhaps TRBD1 as D (5 bases). The V end was cut by 2 bases, the J end by 5 bases, with 9 bases between. The CDR3 runs 13 residues. The germline V gene has CDR1 MNHEY and CDR2 SVGAGI. The CDR3 loop is CASSYGRGTEAFF. In DNA, the CDR3 is TGTGCCAGCAGTTACGGACGGGGGACTGAAGCTTTCTTT.

The genes are TRBV20-1 and TRBJ2-5; 10 bases map to TRBD1. The CDR3 totals 15 residues. The germline CDR1 and CDR2 sequences are DFQATT and SNEGSKA (reference sequence). Germline trimming cut 2 bases from V and 4 bases from J; bases unmatched to any gene: 7. CDR3 in DNA: TGCAGTGCTAGACGGCCTGGACAGGGGGTAGAGACCCAGTACTTC. Translated, it gives CSARRPGQGVETQYF.